A single TCR beta chain is shown here with its context. Antigen specificity is unknown. The CDR3 length is 18 residues. The V gene's germline CDR1 is SGHAT and CDR2 FQNNGV. The second PCR ran about 7 to 12 cycles with a sample-barcoded 5' primer and J-beta primers. TCRdb redid the calling of the 5' RACE reads with MiXCR, one entry per CDR3 protein. The profile covers 600,000 to 800,000 distinct CDR3 sequences, with around 20% appearing a single time and 3.5% to 4% taken by the ten largest. The data originate from a study of blood T cells in healthy people across ages. Isolation yielded PBMCs, at least 6.5 million per sample, in every case. Study results and limitations: Conclusively comparing naive with antigen-experienced cells was impossible with unsorted PBMCs. Getting older went along with TCR beta diversity per million T cells dropping roughly linearly. It was the long-lived donors that had more naive CD4+ cells and higher diversity than aged donors.

V is TRBV11-2 and J is TRBJ2-5; TRBD2 agrees at 13 bases. TRBJ2-1 matches the DNA end more closely, so the J call is doubtful. The specimen sequenced was blood. The TCR was taken from a man in his 70s in good health. In DNA, the CDR3 is TGTGCCAGCAGCTCACTAGCGGGGGGGCCCCCCTCCTACAATGAGCAGTTCTTC. Its translation: CASSSLAGGPPSYNEQFF.